This T cell receptor (beta chain) was identified during a study of blood T cell repertoires in COVID-19. Overall study context: Samples came from the United States, Italy and Spain, spanning acute and convalescent COVID-19. In each case, the material was cDNA or gDNA derived from T cells, B-cell-depleted T cells, or PBMCs.

Germline CDR1 is SGHNT and CDR2 is YYREEE (reference sequence). V was cut by 2 bases and J by 4 bases, with 13 bases left in between. The length of the CDR3 is 15 residues. Sequencing was performed with immunoSEQ multiplex PCR; in TCRdb, only in-frame clones are kept and a portion is missing. In the table there are 120,000 to 150,000 clones, approximately 80% of which are singletons. What was sequenced was peripheral blood. The chain carries TRBV5-4 and TRBJ1-3; D might be TRBD1 (5 bases). This TCR derives from a human donor in a cohort sampled during active COVID-19. CDR3 amino acids: CASSLGGEVGNTIYF. The CDR3, as DNA: TGTGCCAGCAGCTTAGGAGGGGAAGTCGGAAACACCATATATTTT.